This record looks at one T cell receptor (beta chain) sequence and its context. Its target is not known. The source of the sample is a study of T cells in localized non-small cell lung cancer. Overall study findings and caveats: Sequencing was restricted to one tumor region; therefore, heterogeneity remains possible. Density of T cells in blood, when higher, went with longer overall survival. Appearance in adjacent lung was seen for a median 57 of the top 100 tumor clones. Clonality peaked in uninvolved adjacent lung rather than tumor.

Measured with immunoSEQ multiplex PCR; TCRdb has only the in-frame clones, and not every one. In the table there are about 43,000 clones, roughly nine tenths of which are singletons. Sequencing was performed on PBMCs, taken before any cancer treatment. The receptor comes from a woman aged 40 to 75 with stage II lung adenocarcinoma.

The CDR3 DNA reads as TGTGCCAGCCGAGACAGTGAGCAGTTCTTC. It specifies CASRDSEQFF. The chain joins TRBV28 to TRBJ2-1; possibly TRBD1 for D (5 bases). Germline V gives CDR1 MDHEN, CDR2 SYDVKM. CDR3 length: 10 residues. V was cut by 8 bases and J by 9 bases, with 8 bases left in between.